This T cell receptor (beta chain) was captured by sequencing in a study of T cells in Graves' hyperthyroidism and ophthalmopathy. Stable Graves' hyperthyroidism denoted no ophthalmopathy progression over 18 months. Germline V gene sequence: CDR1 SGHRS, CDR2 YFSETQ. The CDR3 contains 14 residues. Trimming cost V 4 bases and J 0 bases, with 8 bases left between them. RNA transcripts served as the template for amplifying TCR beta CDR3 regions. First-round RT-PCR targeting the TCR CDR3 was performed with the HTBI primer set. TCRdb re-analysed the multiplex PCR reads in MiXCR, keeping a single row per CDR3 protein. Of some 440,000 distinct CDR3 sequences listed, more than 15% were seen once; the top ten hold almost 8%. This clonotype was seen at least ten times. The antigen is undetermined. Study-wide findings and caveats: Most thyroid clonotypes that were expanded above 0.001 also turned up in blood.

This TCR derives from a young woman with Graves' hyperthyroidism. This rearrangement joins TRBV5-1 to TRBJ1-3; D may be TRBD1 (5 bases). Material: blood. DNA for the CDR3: TGCGCCAGCAGCCAGGACACCTCTGGAAACACCATATATTTT. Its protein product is CASSQDTSGNTIYF.